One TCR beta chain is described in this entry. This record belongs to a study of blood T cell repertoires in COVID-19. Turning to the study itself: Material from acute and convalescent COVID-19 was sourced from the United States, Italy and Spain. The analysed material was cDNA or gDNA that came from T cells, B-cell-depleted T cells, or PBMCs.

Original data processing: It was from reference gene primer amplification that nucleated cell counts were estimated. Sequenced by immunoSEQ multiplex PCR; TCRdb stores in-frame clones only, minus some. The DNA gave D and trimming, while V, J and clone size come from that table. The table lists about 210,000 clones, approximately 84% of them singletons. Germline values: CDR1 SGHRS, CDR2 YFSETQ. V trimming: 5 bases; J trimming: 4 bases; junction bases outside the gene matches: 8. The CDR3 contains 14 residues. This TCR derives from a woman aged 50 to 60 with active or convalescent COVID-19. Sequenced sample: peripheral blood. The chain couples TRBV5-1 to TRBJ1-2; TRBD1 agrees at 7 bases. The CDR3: CASRTGQEVYGYTF. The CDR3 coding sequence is TGCGCCAGCAGGACTGGACAGGAGGTCTATGGCTACACCTTC.